Listed here are 10 T cell receptor beta chains from one sample, sequenced in a study of post-analysis software for immune sequencing data. Whole-study findings and limits: Among roughly 5 TRBV segments more frequent in patients than controls were TRBV5-6, TRBV5-1 and TRBV20-1.

No cognate antigen is known for these TCRs. The library was made from cDNA and included unique molecular identifiers. TCRdb used MiXCR to reprocess the PCR reads, holding one entry per CDR3 protein. The sample holds 600,000 to 700,000 distinct CDR3 sequences, around 64% seen once. Source material: blood. All receptors derive from a girl aged 2 to 9 with multiple sclerosis.

This clonotype was detected a few times. The J gene is TRBJ2-1, the V gene TRBV29-1, with 9 bases fitting TRBD1. Germline V gene sequence: CDR1 SQVTM, CDR2 ANQGSEA. V lost 5 bases and J lost 0; bases outside the gene matches: 8. The CDR3 runs to 16 residues. The CDR3 DNA follows: TGCAGCGTTACGACAGGGGGAAGGAGCTCCTACAATGAGCAGTTCTTC. Translation gives CSVTTGGRSSYNEQFF.

The CDR3 bases are TGCAGCGTTTCGCTTAATACGCAGTATTTT. Protein product: CSVSLNTQYF. The rearrangement uses TRBV29-1 and TRBJ2-3; D unresolved. V lost 5 bases and J 7 bases, leaving 7 bases between the germline ends. Germline assignment: CDR1 SQVTM and CDR2 ANQGSEA. The CDR3 is 10 residues long.

The chain couples TRBV5-1 to TRBJ2-5, with TRBD2 matching 9 bases. Germline V lookup: CDR1 SGHRS, CDR2 YFSETQ. Unmatched junction bases numbered 10, after V lost 5 bases and J lost 5 bases. The CDR3 sequence is 15 residues long. CDR3 coding DNA: TGCGCCAGCAGAATAGGAGCGGGAGGAGTGGAGACCCAGTACTTC. Protein sequence: CASRIGAGGVETQYF.

This clonotype was found once. The V and J genes are TRBV4-1 and TRBJ1-1, with 7 bases fitting TRBD1. Germline V lookup: CDR1 MGHRA, CDR2 YSYEKL. The ends lost 0 bases at V and 7 bases at J; junction bases unmatched: 8. CDR3 size: 15 residues. This CDR3 is CASSQDLGDSYEAFF. CDR3 nucleotide sequence: TGCGCCAGCAGCCAAGATCTTGGGGACAGCTATGAAGCTTTCTTT.

The J gene is TRBJ1-4, the V gene TRBV6-5; D ambiguous. Germline CDR1 reads MNHEY; CDR2 reads SVGAGI. Deletions cut 6 bases from V and 11 bases from J, with 22 bases between. This CDR3 has 15 amino acids. In nucleotides, the CDR3 is TGTGCCAGCAGGCCGCTTCGGACGGATGGTTACAAACTGTTTTTT. Residues: CASRPLRTDGYKLFF.

This chain links TRBV4-1 with TRBJ2-4; weak D call: TRBD1 (6 bases). Gene TRBJ2-7 matches the end of the DNA better, so the J call may be wrong. The CDR3 is 15 amino acids. Germline V gene sequence: CDR1 MGHRA, CDR2 YSYEKL. The CDR3: CASSQANRADYEQYF. The CDR3 nucleotides read TGCGCCAGCAGCCAAGCAAACAGGGCAGATTACGAGCAGTACTTC.

The chain joins TRBV29-1 to TRBJ1-2; the D is unclear. V shed 1 base and J shed 5 bases, with 14 bases lying between them. This CDR3 contains 14 residues. Germline V gene lookup returns CDR1 SQVTM and CDR2 ANQGSEA. DNA of the CDR3: TGCAGCGTTGAAGGTTGGAGGAGGGAATATGGCTACACCTTC. Its translation: CSVEGWRREYGYTF. Drawing the rest from reference TRBV29-1 and TRBJ1-2, the complete variable domain is SAVISQKPSRDICQRGTSLTIQCQVDSQVTMMFWYRQQPGQSLTLIATANQGSEATYESGFVIDKFPISRPNLTFSTLTVSNMSPEDSSIYLCSVEGWRREYGYTFGSGTRLTVV.

The chain links TRBV6-5 to TRBJ1-1; TRBD1 aligns across 7 bases. V was pared by 6 bases and J by 0 bases, with 10 bases of the junction left unmatched. The CDR3 is made up of 16 amino acids. Per germline, CDR1 MNHEY and CDR2 SVGAGI. The CDR3 coding sequence is TGTGCCAGCAGGCGACAGGGTTTCTCCATGAACACTGAAGCTTTCTTT. Translated: CASRRQGFSMNTEAFF.

This sequence joins TRBV5-4 and TRBJ2-1; D perhaps matches TRBD1 (8 bases). CDR3 length: 16 residues. V gave up 3 bases and J gave up 4 bases, with 17 bases separating them. The germline V gene encodes CDR1 SGHNT and CDR2 YYREEE (reference sequence). The DNA of the CDR3 is TGTGCCAGCAGCTACAGGGGGGGACTTCAATACAATGAGCAGTTCTTC. Residues: CASSYRGGLQYNEQFF.

The chain has TRBV27 and TRBJ1-1; tentative D call: TRBD1 (6 bases). Germline CDR1 MNHEY, CDR2 SMNVEV (reference sequence). The CDR3 totals 16 residues. With 2 bases removed from V and 0 bases from J, the gap between germline ends came to 13 bases. For the CDR3, the DNA is TGTGCCAGCAGTTTAGGACAGTGGAGGATGAACACTGAAGCTTTCTTT. It is translated as CASSLGQWRMNTEAFF.